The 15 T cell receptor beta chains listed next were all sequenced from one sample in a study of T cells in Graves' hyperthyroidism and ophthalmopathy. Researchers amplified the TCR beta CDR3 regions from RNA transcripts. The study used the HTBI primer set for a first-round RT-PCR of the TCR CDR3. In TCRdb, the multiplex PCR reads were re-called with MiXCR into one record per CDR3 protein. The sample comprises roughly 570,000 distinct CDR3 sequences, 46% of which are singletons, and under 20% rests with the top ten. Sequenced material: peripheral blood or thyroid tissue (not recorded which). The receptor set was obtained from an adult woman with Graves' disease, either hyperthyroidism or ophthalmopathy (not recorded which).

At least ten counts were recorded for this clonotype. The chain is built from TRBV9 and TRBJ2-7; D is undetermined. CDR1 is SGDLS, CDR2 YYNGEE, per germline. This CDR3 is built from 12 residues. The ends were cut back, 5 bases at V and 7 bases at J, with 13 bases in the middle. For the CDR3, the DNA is TGTGCCAGCAGTCGCGGTGCTTCAGAGCAGTACTTC. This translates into CASSRGASEQYF. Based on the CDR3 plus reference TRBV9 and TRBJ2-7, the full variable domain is DSGVTQTPKHLITATGQRVTLRCSPRSGDLSVYWYQQSLDQGLQFLIQYYNGEERAKGNILERFSAQQFPDLHSELNLSSLELGDSALYFCASSRGASEQYFGPGTRLTVT.

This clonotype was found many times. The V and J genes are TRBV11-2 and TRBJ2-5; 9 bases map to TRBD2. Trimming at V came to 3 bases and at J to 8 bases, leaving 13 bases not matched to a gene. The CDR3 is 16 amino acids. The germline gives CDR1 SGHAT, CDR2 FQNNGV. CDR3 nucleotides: TGTGCCAGCAGCTTGGGAGCGGGGGGCGAGTTCGGAACCCAGTACTTC. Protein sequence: CASSLGAGGEFGTQYF.

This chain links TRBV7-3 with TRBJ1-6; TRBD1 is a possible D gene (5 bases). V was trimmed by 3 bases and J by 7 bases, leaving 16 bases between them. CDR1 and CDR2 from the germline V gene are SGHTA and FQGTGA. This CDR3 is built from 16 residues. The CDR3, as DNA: TGTGCCAGCAGCTTTGGCAGGACACTGGGCAATTCACCCCTCCACTTT. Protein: CASSFGRTLGNSPLHF.

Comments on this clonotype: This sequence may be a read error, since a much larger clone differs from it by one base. In DNA form, the CDR3 reads TGTGCCAGCAGTCCCCCGAGGGCGCGAGATGAAGCTTTCTTT. Residues: CASSPPRARDEAFF. The chain joins TRBV6-5 to TRBJ1-1; D uncertain. Trimming cost V 5 bases and J 7 bases, with 17 bases left between them. The germline gives CDR1 MNHEY, CDR2 SVGAGI. The CDR3 has 14 amino acids.

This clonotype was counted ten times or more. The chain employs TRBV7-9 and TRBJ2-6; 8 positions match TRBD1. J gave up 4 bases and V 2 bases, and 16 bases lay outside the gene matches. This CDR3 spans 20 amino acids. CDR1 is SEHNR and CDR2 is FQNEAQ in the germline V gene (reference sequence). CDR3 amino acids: CASSLIGRGRGRVGANVLTF. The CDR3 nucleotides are TGTGCCAGCAGCTTAATAGGACGTGGCAGGGGGCGCGTCGGGGCCAACGTCCTGACTTTC.

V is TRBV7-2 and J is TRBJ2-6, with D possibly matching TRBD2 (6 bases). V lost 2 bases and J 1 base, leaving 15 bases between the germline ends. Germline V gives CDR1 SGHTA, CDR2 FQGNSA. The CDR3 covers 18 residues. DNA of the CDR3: TGTGCCAGCAGCTTATCTGCTAGCGCTGAATCTGGGGCCAACGTCCTGACTTTC. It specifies CASSLSASAESGANVLTF.

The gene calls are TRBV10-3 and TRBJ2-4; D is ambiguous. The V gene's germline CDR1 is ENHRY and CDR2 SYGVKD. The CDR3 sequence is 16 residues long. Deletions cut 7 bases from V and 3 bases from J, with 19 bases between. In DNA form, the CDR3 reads TGTGCCATCATCGGATATAACGGATTGGACAAAAACATTCAGTACTTC. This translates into CAIIGYNGLDKNIQYF.

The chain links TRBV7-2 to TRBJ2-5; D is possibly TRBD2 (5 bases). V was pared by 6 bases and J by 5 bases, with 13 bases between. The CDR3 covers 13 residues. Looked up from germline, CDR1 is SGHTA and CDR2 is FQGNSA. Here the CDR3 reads CASSYLREETQYF. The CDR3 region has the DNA TGTGCCAGCAGTTACTTGAGGGAGGAGACCCAGTACTTC.

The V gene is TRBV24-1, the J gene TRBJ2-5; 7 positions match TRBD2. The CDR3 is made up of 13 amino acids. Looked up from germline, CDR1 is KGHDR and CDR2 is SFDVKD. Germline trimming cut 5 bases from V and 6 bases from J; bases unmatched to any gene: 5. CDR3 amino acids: CATSALGGKTQYF. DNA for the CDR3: TGTGCCACCAGTGCCCTGGGGGGGAAGACCCAGTACTTC.

CDR3 protein: CASSVRRPSEAFF. In nucleotides, the CDR3 is TGTGCCAGTTCCGTTAGAAGGCCAAGTGAAGCTTTCTTT. The chain couples TRBV18 to TRBJ1-1; D not certain. CDR1 is KGHSH, CDR2 LQKENI, per germline. With 9 bases removed from V and 7 bases from J, the gap between germline ends came to 18 bases. This CDR3 region has 13 residues.

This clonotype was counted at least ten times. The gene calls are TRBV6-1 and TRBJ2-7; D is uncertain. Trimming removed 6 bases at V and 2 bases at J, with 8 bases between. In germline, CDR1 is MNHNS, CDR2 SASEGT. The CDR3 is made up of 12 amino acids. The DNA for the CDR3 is TGTGCCAGCAGAAGCCAGGCCTACGAGCAGTACTTC. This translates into CASRSQAYEQYF.

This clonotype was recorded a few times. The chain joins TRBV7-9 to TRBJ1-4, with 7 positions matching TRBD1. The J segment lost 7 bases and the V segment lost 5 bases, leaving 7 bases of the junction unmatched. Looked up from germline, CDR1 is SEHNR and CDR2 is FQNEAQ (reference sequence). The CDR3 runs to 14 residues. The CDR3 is CASSENRGGEKLFF. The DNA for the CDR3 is TGTGCCAGCAGCGAAAACAGGGGCGGTGAAAAACTGTTTTTT.

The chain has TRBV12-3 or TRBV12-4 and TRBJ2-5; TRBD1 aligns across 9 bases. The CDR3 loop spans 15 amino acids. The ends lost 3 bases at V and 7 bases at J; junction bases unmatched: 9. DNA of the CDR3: TGTGCCAGCAGTTTCGACGACAGGGGGTTGGGGACCCAGTACTTC. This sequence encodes CASSFDDRGLGTQYF.

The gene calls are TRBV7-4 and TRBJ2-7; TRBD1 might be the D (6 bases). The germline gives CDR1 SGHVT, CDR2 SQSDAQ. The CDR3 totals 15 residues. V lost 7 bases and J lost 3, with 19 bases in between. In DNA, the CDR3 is TGTGCCAGCAATAGACAGGCTAGTGGGAGCTACGAGCAGTACTTC. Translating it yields CASNRQASGSYEQYF.

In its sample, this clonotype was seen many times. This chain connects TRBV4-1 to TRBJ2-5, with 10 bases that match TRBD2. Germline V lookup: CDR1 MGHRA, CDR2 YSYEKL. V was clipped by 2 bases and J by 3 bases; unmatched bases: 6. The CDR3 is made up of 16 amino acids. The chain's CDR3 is CASSQPTSGDEETQYF. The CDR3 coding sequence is TGCGCCAGCAGCCAACCAACTAGCGGGGACGAAGAGACCCAGTACTTC.